This T cell receptor (beta chain) derives from a study of cytomegalovirus exposure and HLA in healthy donors. V gave up 5 bases and J gave up 0 bases; unmatched junction bases: 6. CDR1 and CDR2 from the germline V gene are MNHNY and SVGAGI (reference sequence). CDR3 length: 15 amino acids. Both 60 Vbeta primers and 13 Jbeta primers went into the PCR. The assay was immunoSEQ multiplex PCR, and TCRdb's table has in-frame clones only and misses some. The repertoire holds about 180,000 clones, approximately 80% seen once, with about 3.1% in the top ten. What was sequenced was PBMCs. The chain uses TRBV6-6 and TRBJ1-1; 7 positions match TRBD1. The receptor's source is a woman between 45 and 65 years old in good health and CMV-seropositive. CDR3 protein: CASSGRDSLNTEAFF. CDR3 nucleotide sequence: TGTGCCAGCAGTGGCCGGGACAGCTTGAACACTGAAGCTTTCTTT.